The rows below give T cell receptor beta chains drawn from one sample of a study of blood T cell repertoires in COVID-19. Some clones are missing from TCRdb's copy, which holds only in-frame ones; the method was immunoSEQ multiplex PCR. The data contain under 150,000 clones, about 79% of them singletons. The sequencing input was peripheral blood. The receptor set was obtained from an elderly woman with acute or convalescent COVID-19. CDR3s include the opening cysteine and the closing phenylalanine or tryptophan.

>TRBJ2-3|TRBV4-1
CASSQWGGQADTQYF
>TRBJ2-7|TRBV7-2
CASSLGQGFYEQYF
>TRBJ1-4|TRBV15
CATSRDGPRGKLFF
>TRBJ2-7|TRBV19
CASSRRDSYEQYF
>TRBJ2-1|TRBV3-1/TRBV3-2
CASSQASEQFF
>TRBJ1-2|TRBV29-1
CSVVTGTDGYTF
>TRBJ2-5|TRBV5-1
CASSLQEGRTQYF
>TRBJ2-2|TRBV9
CASSARAVGTGELFF
>TRBJ2-3|TRBV23-1
CASSQVGGAKADTQYF
>TRBJ1-2|TRBV7-3
CASSLTGSGGYGYTF
>TRBJ1-1|TRBV29-1
CSVEGQGSTEAFF
>TRBJ1-1|TRBV7-2
CASSPGTDLEAFF
>TRBJ1-1|TRBV3-1/TRBV3-2
CASSRAGQRVEAFF
>TRBJ2-3|TRBV29-1
CSVDGAGGKTQYF
>TRBJ2-5|TRBV3-1/TRBV3-2
CASSQAGGIETQYF
>TRBJ2-1|TRBV27
CASSLRREGPRNEQFF
>TRBJ2-3|TRBV7-2
CASSPRDRGKYF
>TRBJ2-3|TRBV7-2
CASSQALLAGDTQYF
>TRBJ2-2|TRBV7-3
CASSETSGGFANTGELFF
>TRBJ1-1|TRBV7-9
CASSRQGGSAEAFF
>TRBJ1-2|TRBV18
CASSPPRDRGNYGYTF
>TRBJ1-2|TRBV4-2
CASSPTLGTGATNYGYTF
>TRBJ1-5|TRBV19
CASSQRNRESQPQHF
>TRBJ2-2|TRBV6-5
CASSSNRGTGELFF
>TRBJ2-1|TRBV7-7
CASSLSLAGVGEQFF
>TRBJ1-5|TRBV18
CASSPRRQDNQPQHF
>TRBJ2-3|TRBV13
CASSTRLAGVVDTQYF
>TRBJ2-7|TRBV10-3
CAISALGEGQPNYEQYF
>TRBJ2-7|TRBV5-4
CASSLTSGVSYEQYF
>TRBJ1-5|TRBV11-2
CASSLYENQPQHF
>TRBJ2-1|TRBV18
CASSPVVAGGLYNEQFF
>TRBJ2-7|TRBV5-5
CASSSDMWARSYEQYF
>TRBJ2-2|TRBV6-4
CASSEQGNTGELFF
>TRBJ2-5|TRBV25-1
CASSESVVTETQYF
>TRBJ1-6|TRBV27
CASSLSGRQGTNSPLHF
>TRBJ1-1|TRBV5-6
CASSFERLLNTEAFF
>TRBJ2-7|TRBV4-1
CASSQVRTGGNEQYF
>TRBJ1-1|TRBV7-6
CASSPRQGRRNTEAFF